This T cell receptor (beta chain) was profiled in a study of CD8+CD57+ T cells in acquired aplastic anemia. Across the whole study: Sorted CD4+ and CD8+ cells yielded about 2.9 ug of DNA on average. Study outcomes and limitations: The same twenty-nine CD8+ CDR3 sequences occurred in patients and in controls.

Using genomic DNA as the template, TCR beta VDJ and CDR3 profiling was carried out. TCRdb passed the reads through MiXCR, listing each CDR3 protein once. The sample lists 100,000 to 150,000 distinct CDR3 sequences, about 40% seen once, with roughly 3% in the top ten. Patients included in sequencing had previously demonstrated CD8+CD57+ cell expansion by flow cytometry. Patients, without exception, had severe acquired aplastic anemia. V lost 0 bases and J lost 7, with 7 bases in between. The CDR3 consists of 12 residues. In this sample, this clonotype turned up a few times. Its specificity is not known.

The genes are TRBV12-3 or TRBV12-4 and TRBJ2-7; D call uncertain. Source material: sorted CD4+, CD8+, or CD8+CD57+ T cells (not recorded which) from PBMCs. The TCR was taken from a human donor with aplastic anemia. Written as DNA, the CDR3 is TGTGCCAGCAGTTTAGCCAAGGAGGAGCAGTACTTC. Translating it yields CASSLAKEEQYF.